The 17 T cell receptor beta chains listed next were all sequenced from one sample in a study of T cell clonality in common variable immunodeficiency. Antigen specificity for these receptors is unknown. Profiled with immunoSEQ multiplex PCR; TCRdb holds only in-frame clones, not every one. This sample carries 15,000 to 20,000 clones and no singletons, and roughly 2.5% goes to the top ten. Points from the study as a whole: Reportedly, TCR beta sequences from common variable immunodeficiency showed fewer deletions and N-nucleotide insertions.

Material: peripheral blood mononuclear cells. The source is a human donor with common variable immunodeficiency.

This clone was recorded a few times. The read falls 3 residues short of the CDR3 end, and the missing part is taken from the germline J gene. V gene TRBV6-2 or TRBV6-3 combines with J gene TRBJ1-3, with D uncertain. V was pared by 10 bases and J by 5 bases, with 12 bases between. Per germline, CDR1 MNHEY and CDR2 SVGEGT. This CDR3 contains 12 residues. The chain's CDR3 is CATADVRNTIYF. CDR3 bases read: TGTGCCACCGCGGATGTTAGAAACACC.

This clone was picked up many times. The read finishes 3 residues shy of the CDR3 end, and the germline J gene is used to complete it. The J gene is TRBJ2-7, the V gene TRBV20-1, with TRBD1 as a possible D gene (6 bases). V lost 5 bases and J 5 bases, leaving 10 bases between the germline ends. The germline CDR1 and CDR2 sequences are DFQATT and SNEGSKA (reference sequence). This CDR3 has 11 residues. CDR3 DNA, as far as it was read: TGCAGTGCTTCGGACAGAAACGAG. Translated, it gives CSASDRNE. The complete CDR3 reads CSASDRNEQYF.

This clone has ten or more counts. The CDR3 end lies 3 residues beyond the end of the read and is filled in from the germline J gene. The gene calls are TRBV24-1 and TRBJ2-5, with D possibly TRBD2 on 6 matching bases. The CDR3 has 17 residues. The V gene's germline CDR1 is KGHDR and CDR2 SFDVKD. Trimming cost V 3 bases and J 5 bases, with 21 bases left between them. Partial CDR3 DNA: TGTGCCACCAGTGATCCCGTAAGGAACTCAGGGAGGGAGACC. Protein: CATSDPVRNSGRET. The full CDR3 is CATSDPVRNSGRETQYF.

Ten or more counts support this clone. From the germline J gene comes the end of the CDR3, since the read stops 3 residues before it. The rearrangement links TRBV5-1 to TRBJ2-1, with 14 bases identical to TRBD2. Per the germline V gene, CDR1 is SGHRS and CDR2 is YFSETQ. Losses at the gene ends were 0 bases for V and 9 bases for J; bases not matched to a gene: 5. The CDR3 spans 16 residues. CDR3 DNA (partial): TGCGCCAGCAGCTTGGGGGGACTAGCGGGAGAAGGTGAG. It encodes CASSLGGLAGEGE. The CDR3, in full, reads CASSLGGLAGEGEQFF.

This clone was detected ten times or more. The DNA ends 3 residues before the CDR3 does, and the rest of the CDR3 is filled in from the germline J gene. The chain combines TRBV19 with TRBJ2-3; 14 bases are a match to TRBD2. Losses at the gene ends were 1 base for V and 3 bases for J; bases not matched to a gene: 9. Germline V gene lookup returns CDR1 LNHDA and CDR2 SQIVND (reference sequence). This CDR3 has 19 amino acids. CDR3 sequence reads: CASSIGRTSGRFITDTQYF. The sequenced CDR3 bases are TGTGCCAGTAGTATAGGTCGGACTAGCGGGAGGTTCATTACAGATACG.

This clone came up many times. From the germline J gene comes the end of the CDR3, since the read stops 3 residues before it. This chain connects TRBV5-4 to TRBJ2-5, with 10 bases that match TRBD1. The CDR3 is 15 amino acids. Germline trimming cut 6 bases from V and 4 bases from J; bases unmatched to any gene: 9. Germline loops: CDR1 SGHNT, CDR2 YYREEE (reference sequence). Incomplete CDR3 DNA: TGTGCCAGCAAGGGGACAGGGGCGCCGGGAGAGACC. The encoded protein is CASKGTGAPGET. The whole CDR3 sequence is CASKGTGAPGETQYF.

CDR3 DNA (partial): TGTGCCAGCAGTGGGTCGTCTCAGCAGCCC. This sequence encodes CASSGSSQQP. The entire CDR3 protein reads CASSGSSQQPQHF. The chain carries TRBV6-1 and TRBJ1-5; D ambiguous. The read ends 3 residues early relative to the CDR3; the germline J gene fills the gap. Trimming took 4 bases from V and 7 from J, leaving 11 bases between them. CDR3 length equals 13 residues. CDR1 and CDR2 (germline): MNHNS, SASEGT.

This clone was counted ten times or more. The read falls 3 residues short of the CDR3 end, and the missing part is taken from the germline J gene. Other DNA variants within this sample encode the same CDR3. The chain links TRBV11-3 to TRBJ2-1; weak D call: TRBD2 (7 bases). The V end lost 3 bases, the J end lost 3 bases, and 9 bases lay between the germline ends. The CDR3 covers 14 residues. CDR1 SGHNT and CDR2 YENEEA come from the germline V gene. CDR3 bases read: TGTGCCAGCAGCTTGGGGGGGCTCTACAATGAG. Translated: CASSLGGLYNE. The full CDR3 reads CASSLGGLYNEQFF.

This clone was observed at least ten times. The read ends 3 residues early relative to the CDR3; the germline J gene fills the gap. The chain has TRBV30 and TRBJ2-1; D might be TRBD1 (5 bases). Germline lookup yields CDR1 GTSNPN and CDR2 SVGIG (reference sequence). The V gene lost 1 base and the J gene lost 3 bases, with 16 bases spanning the gap. This CDR3 is built from 16 residues. CDR3 loop: CAWSDLGASLYNEQFF. CDR3 bases read: TGTGCCTGGAGTGATCTTGGGGCTAGTCTCTACAATGAG.

This clone came up many times. The read finishes 3 residues shy of the CDR3 end, and the germline J gene is used to complete it. The chain couples TRBV20-1 to TRBJ1-4; no definite D call. This CDR3 is built from 14 residues. Trimming left V 1 base short and J 5 bases short, with 11 bases between. Germline assignment: CDR1 DFQATT and CDR2 SNEGSKA (reference sequence). CDR3 sequence reads: CSARADVGNEKLFF. The CDR3 DNA, read in part, is TGCAGTGCTAGAGCCGATGTGGGCAATGAAAAA.

This clone was counted at least ten times. The read falls 3 residues short of the CDR3 end, and the missing part is taken from the germline J gene. V usage is TRBV6-1 and J usage is TRBJ2-7; 9 positions match TRBD1. In germline, CDR1 is MNHNS, CDR2 SASEGT. V was pared by 1 base and J by 1 base, with 5 bases of the junction left unmatched. CDR3 size: 16 residues. This CDR3 reads CASSEEAGTGSYEQYF. CDR3 bases read: TGTGCCAGCAGTGAAGAGGCCGGGACAGGGTCCTACGAG.

Only a few counts were recorded for this clone. The CDR3 end is not reached by the read, which stops 3 residues before it; the germline J gene fills it in. V is TRBV11-1 and J is TRBJ2-5; weak D call: TRBD2 (5 bases). The germline V gene encodes CDR1 SGHAT and CDR2 FQDESV (reference sequence). This CDR3 is built from 14 residues. The V gene lost 1 base and the J gene lost 4 bases, with 10 bases spanning the gap. This chain's CDR3 is CASSLGFEGETQYF. Partial CDR3 DNA: TGTGCCAGCAGCTTAGGGTTTGAGGGAGAGACC.

This clone was seen many times. The read is 3 residues too short to cover the CDR3 end, so that end is filled in from the germline J gene. This chain joins TRBV20-1 and TRBJ2-1; perhaps TRBD1 as D (7 bases). Between the trimmed V and J ends, which lost 3 bases and 4 bases, there was a span of 16 bases. The CDR3 is 15 amino acids. Germline assignment: CDR1 DFQATT and CDR2 SNEGSKA (reference sequence). The CDR3 bases that were read are TGCAGTGCTAGGGGAGGACAGGCTTTTTACAATGAG. It yields the protein CSARGGQAFYNE. The full CDR3 protein is CSARGGQAFYNEQFF.

This clone has just a few counts. The read is 3 residues too short to cover the CDR3 end, so that end is filled in from the germline J gene. The chain carries TRBV18 and TRBJ1-5, with D perhaps matching TRBD1 (6 bases). Trimming took off 2 bases at V and 6 bases at J, with 14 bases between the two ends. Germline V gene data show CDR1 as KGHSH and CDR2 as LQKENI. The CDR3 consists of 15 residues. The CDR3 loop reads CASSPELQGGQPQHF. The sequenced CDR3 bases are TGTGCCAGCTCACCAGAACTACAGGGCGGTCAGCCC. The entire variable domain, with the rest obtained from reference TRBV18 and TRBJ1-5, is as follows: NAGVMQNPRHLVRRRGQEARLRCSPMKGHSHVYWYRQLPEEGLKFMVYLQKENIIDESGMPKERFSAEFPKEGPSILRIQQVVRGDSAAYFCASSPELQGGQPQHFGDGTRLSIL.

This clone was found many times. The read ends 3 residues early relative to the CDR3; the germline J gene fills the gap. The chain joins TRBV5-5 to TRBJ2-3, with D tentatively TRBD2 (7 bases). The CDR3 is made up of 15 amino acids. Trimming removed 4 bases from V and 4 bases from J, with 16 bases in between. The germline CDR1 and CDR2 sequences are SGHKS and YYEKEE (reference sequence). CDR3 residues: CASSDGLGGADTQYF. The CDR3 DNA, read in part, is TGTGCCAGCAGCGACGGACTAGGGGGGGCAGATACG.

This clone was observed many times. The sequenced fragment ends 3 residues before the CDR3 boundary, so the rest is inferred from the germline J gene. This chain joins TRBV5-1 and TRBJ2-1, with 12 nucleotides matching TRBD1. Germline trimming cut 0 bases from V and 5 bases from J; bases unmatched to any gene: 3. The CDR3 has 16 amino acids. Per the germline V gene, CDR1 is SGHRS and CDR2 is YFSETQ. The covered CDR3 bases are TGCGCCAGCAGCTTGGGTGGGACAGGGGGCCACAATGAG. Its translation is CASSLGGTGGHNE. The CDR3, in full, reads CASSLGGTGGHNEQFF.

This clone has a count of ten or more. The read finishes 3 residues shy of the CDR3 end, and the germline J gene is used to complete it. The chain combines TRBV6-1 with TRBJ1-2; 9 positions match TRBD1. This CDR3 comprises 15 residues. Germline CDR1 and CDR2: MNHNS and SASEGT. The V segment lost 1 base and the J segment 6 bases; nucleotides outside the gene matches: 6. The CDR3 DNA, read in part, is TGTGCCAGCAGTGAAGAAGCGGGACAGGGACATGGC. This sequence encodes CASSEEAGQGHG. The CDR3, in full, reads CASSEEAGQGHGYTF.